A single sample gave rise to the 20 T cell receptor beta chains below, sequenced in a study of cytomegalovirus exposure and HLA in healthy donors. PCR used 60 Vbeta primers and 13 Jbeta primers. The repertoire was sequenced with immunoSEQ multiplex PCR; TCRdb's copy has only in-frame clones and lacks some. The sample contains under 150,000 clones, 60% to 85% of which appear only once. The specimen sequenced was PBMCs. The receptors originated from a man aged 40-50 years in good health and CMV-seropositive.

The CDR3 protein is CAIRASSETQYF. The CDR3 coding sequence is TGTGCCATCAGAGCCTCCTCAGAGACCCAGTACTTC. This chain joins TRBV10-3 and TRBJ2-5, with D hard to call. This CDR3 has 12 amino acids. Germline CDR1 and CDR2: ENHRY and SYGVKD. V dropped 6 bases and J dropped 4 bases, with 9 bases sitting between them.

The CDR3 nucleotides are TGTGCCAGCACGCCCGGGGACAGGGGGTATGGCTACACCTTC. Protein product: CASTPGDRGYGYTF. The chain employs TRBV6-5 and TRBJ1-2; 11 bases line up with TRBD1. The CDR3 totals 14 residues. Germline V CDR1 and CDR2: MNHEY, SVGAGI. J lost 5 bases, V lost 7 bases, and 6 bases had no gene match.

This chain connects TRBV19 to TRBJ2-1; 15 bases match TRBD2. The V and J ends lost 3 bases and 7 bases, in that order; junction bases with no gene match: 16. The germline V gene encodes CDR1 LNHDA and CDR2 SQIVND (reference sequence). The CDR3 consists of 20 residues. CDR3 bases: TGTGCCAGTAGTATCCGGACTAGCGGGAGGGCCCGTCCTATGTTAAATGAGCAGTTCTTC. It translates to CASSIRTSGRARPMLNEQFF. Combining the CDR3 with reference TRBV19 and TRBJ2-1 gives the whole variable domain DGGITQSPKYLFRKEGQNVTLSCEQNLNHDAMYWYRQDPGQGLRLIYYSQIVNDFQKGDIAEGYSVSREKKESFPLTVTSAQKNPTAFYLCASSIRTSGRARPMLNEQFFGPGTRLTVL.

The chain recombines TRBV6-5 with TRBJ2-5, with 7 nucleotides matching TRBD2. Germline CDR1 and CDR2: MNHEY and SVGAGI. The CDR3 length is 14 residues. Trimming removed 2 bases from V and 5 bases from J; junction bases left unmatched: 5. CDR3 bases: TGTGCCAGCAGTTACCTAGCGGCGCGGGAGACCCAGTACTTC. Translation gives CASSYLAARETQYF.

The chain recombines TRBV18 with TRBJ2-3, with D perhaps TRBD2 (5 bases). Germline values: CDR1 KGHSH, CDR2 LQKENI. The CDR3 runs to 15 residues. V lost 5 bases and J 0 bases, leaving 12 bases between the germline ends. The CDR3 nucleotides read TGTGCCAGCTCATATGCAGCGGAGAGCACAGATACGCAGTATTTT. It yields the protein CASSYAAESTDTQYF.

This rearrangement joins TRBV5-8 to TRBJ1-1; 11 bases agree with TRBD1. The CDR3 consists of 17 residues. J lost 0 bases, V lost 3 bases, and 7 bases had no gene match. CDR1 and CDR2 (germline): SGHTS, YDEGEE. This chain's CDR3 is CASSSTDRGPLNTEAFF. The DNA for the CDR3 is TGTGCCAGCAGCTCGACGGACAGGGGGCCTCTGAACACTGAAGCTTTCTTT.

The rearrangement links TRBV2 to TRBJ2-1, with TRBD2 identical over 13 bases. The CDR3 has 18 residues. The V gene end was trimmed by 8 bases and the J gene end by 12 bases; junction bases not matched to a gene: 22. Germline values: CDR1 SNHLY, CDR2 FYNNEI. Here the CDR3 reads CASPSDRAPGLAGISQFF. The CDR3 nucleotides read TGTGCCAGCCCTTCTGACAGGGCCCCGGGACTAGCGGGAATCTCGCAGTTCTTC.

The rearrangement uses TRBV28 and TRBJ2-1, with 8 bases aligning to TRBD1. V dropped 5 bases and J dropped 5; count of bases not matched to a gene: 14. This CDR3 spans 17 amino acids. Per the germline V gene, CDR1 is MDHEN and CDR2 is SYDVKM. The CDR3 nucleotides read TGTGCCAGCAGTGACGTTCGGGCAGGGGGCTTGCACAATGAGCAGTTCTTC. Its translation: CASSDVRAGGLHNEQFF.

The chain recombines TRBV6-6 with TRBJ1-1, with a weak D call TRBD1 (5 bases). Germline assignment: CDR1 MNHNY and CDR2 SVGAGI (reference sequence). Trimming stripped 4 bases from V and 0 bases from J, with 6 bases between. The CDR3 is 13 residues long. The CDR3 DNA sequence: TGTGCCAGCAGTTCCAGGGTGAACACTGAAGCTTTCTTT. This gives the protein CASSSRVNTEAFF.

CDR3 protein: CASSLSRNFGANYEQYF. The CDR3 DNA sequence: TGTGCCAGCAGTTTATCTCGTAATTTTGGGGCTAACTACGAGCAGTACTTC. V and J are TRBV27 and TRBJ2-7; D might be TRBD1 (5 bases). Trimming pared 0 bases from V and 3 bases from J, leaving 18 bases between. The CDR3 totals 17 residues. From germline, CDR1 is MNHEY and CDR2 SMNVEV (reference sequence).

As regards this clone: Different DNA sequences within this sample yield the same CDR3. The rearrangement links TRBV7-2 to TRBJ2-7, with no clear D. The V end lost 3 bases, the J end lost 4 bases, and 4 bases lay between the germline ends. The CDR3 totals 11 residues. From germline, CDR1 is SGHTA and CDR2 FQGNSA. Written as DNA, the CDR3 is TGTGCCAGCAGCTTCCTATACGAGCAGTACTTC. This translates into CASSFLYEQYF.

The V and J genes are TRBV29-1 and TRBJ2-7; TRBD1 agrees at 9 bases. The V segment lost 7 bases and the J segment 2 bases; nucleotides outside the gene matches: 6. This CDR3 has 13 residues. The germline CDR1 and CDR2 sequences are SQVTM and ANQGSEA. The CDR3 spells CSAATGGTYEQYF. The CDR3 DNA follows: TGCAGCGCTGCGACAGGGGGGACCTACGAGCAGTACTTC.

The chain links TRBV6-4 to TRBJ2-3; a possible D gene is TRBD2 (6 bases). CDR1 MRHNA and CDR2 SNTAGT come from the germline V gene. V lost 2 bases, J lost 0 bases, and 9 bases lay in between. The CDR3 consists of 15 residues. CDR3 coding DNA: TGTGCCAGCAGTGACGGGACTTCTAGCACAGATACGCAGTATTTT. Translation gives CASSDGTSSTDTQYF.

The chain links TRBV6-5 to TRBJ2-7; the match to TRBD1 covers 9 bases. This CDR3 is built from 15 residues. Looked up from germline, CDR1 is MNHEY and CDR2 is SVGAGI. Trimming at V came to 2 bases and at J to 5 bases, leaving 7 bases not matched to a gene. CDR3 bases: TGTGCCAGCAGTTACCGCGGACAGGGGAGGCACGAGCAGTACTTC. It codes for CASSYRGQGRHEQYF.

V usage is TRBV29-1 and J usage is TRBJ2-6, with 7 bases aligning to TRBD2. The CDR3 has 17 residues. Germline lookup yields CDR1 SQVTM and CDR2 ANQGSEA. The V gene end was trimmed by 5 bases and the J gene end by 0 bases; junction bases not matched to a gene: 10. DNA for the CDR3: TGCAGCGTTAAGAGGGTAGCGGGTTCCTCTGGGGCCAACGTCCTGACTTTC. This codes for CSVKRVAGSSGANVLTF.

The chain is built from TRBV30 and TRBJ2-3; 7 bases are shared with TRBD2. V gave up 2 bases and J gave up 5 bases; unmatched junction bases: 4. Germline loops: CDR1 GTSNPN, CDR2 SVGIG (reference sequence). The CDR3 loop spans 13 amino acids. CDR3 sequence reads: CAWSPGGGDTQYF. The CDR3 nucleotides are TGTGCCTGGAGTCCTGGCGGGGGAGATACGCAGTATTTT.

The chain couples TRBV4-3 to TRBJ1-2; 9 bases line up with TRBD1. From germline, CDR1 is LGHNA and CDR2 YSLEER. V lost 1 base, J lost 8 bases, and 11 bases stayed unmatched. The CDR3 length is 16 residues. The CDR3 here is CASSQAPGQGTYGYTF. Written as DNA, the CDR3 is TGCGCCAGCAGCCAAGCCCCGGGACAGGGAACGTACGGCTACACCTTC.

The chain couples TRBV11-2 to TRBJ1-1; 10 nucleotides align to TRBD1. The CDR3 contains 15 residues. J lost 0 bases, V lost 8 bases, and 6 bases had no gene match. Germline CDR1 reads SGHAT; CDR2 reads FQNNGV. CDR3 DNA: TGTGCCAGCCGAAGACAGGGGGCTCTGAACACTGAAGCTTTCTTT. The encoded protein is CASRRQGALNTEAFF.

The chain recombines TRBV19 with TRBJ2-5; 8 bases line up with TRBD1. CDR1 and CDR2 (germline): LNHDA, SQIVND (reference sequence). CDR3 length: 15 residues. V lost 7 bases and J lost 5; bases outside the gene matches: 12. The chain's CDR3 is CASKGQVFSGETQYF. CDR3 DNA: TGTGCCAGTAAGGGACAGGTCTTCTCGGGGGAGACCCAGTACTTC.

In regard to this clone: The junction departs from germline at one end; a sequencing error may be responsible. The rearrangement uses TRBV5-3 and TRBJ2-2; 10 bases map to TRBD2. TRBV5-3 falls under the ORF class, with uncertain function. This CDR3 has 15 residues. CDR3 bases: TGTGCCAGAAGCTTATCTAGCGGGGGCATCTGGGGAGCTGTTTTT. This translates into CARSLSSGGIWGAVF.